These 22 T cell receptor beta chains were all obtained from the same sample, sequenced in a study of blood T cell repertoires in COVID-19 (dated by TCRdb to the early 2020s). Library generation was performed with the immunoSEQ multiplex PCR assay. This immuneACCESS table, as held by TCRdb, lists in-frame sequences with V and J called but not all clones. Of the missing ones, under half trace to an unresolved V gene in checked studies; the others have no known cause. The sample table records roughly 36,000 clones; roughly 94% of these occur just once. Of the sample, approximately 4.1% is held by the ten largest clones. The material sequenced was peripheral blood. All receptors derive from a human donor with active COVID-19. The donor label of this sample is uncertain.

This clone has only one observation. The CDR3: CASSQAGDRVGYTF. CDR3 nucleotides: TGCGCCAGCAGCCAAGCCGGGGACAGGGTTGGCTACACCTTC. The chain uses TRBV4-1 and TRBJ1-2; the match to TRBD1 covers 9 bases. CDR3 size: 14 residues. Germline CDR1 reads MGHRA; CDR2 reads YSYEKL. V was pared by 1 base and J by 7 bases, with 4 bases of the junction left unmatched.

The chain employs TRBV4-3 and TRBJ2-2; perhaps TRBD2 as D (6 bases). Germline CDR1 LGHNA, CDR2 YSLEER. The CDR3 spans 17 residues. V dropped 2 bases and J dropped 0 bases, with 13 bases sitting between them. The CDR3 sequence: CASSQPGGKPNTGELFF. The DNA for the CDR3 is TGCGCCAGCAGCCAACCGGGCGGGAAACCGAACACCGGGGAGCTGTTTTTT.

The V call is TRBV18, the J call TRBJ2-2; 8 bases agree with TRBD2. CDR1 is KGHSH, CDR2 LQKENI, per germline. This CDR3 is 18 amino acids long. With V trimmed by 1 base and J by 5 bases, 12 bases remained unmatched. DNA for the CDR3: TGTGCCAGCTCACCACTGTCTCAGGGGACTAGAAGGACCGGGGAGCTGTTTTTT. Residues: CASSPLSQGTRRTGELFF.

The CDR3 reads CASRPQPGQGSNEQFF. CDR3 in DNA: TGTGCCAGCAGACCCCAACCGGGACAGGGGAGTAATGAGCAGTTCTTC. The chain is built from TRBV5-4 and TRBJ2-1, with 10 bases aligning to TRBD1. CDR3 size: 16 residues. After removal of 5 bases from V and 7 bases from J, the junction contained 12 bases not matched to a gene. Germline CDR1 SGHNT, CDR2 YYREEE (reference sequence).

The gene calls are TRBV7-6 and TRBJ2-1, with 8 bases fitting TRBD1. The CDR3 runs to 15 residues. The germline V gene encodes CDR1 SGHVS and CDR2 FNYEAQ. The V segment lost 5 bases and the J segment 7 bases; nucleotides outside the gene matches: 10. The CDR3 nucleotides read TGTGCCAGCAGCCCCGGACAGGGTTACGCAAATGAGCAGTTCTTC. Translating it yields CASSPGQGYANEQFF.

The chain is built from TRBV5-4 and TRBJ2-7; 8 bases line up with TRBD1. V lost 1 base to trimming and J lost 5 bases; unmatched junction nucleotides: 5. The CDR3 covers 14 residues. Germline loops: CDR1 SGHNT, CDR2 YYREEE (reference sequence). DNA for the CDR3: TGTGCCAGCAGCTTGCGGCAGGGGGCTGACGAGCAGTACTTC. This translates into CASSLRQGADEQYF. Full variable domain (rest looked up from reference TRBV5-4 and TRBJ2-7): ETGVTQSPTHLIKTRGQQVTLRCSSQSGHNTVSWYQQALGQGPQFIFQYYREEENGRGNFPPRFSGLQFPNYSSELNVNALELDDSALYLCASSLRQGADEQYFGPGTRLTVT.

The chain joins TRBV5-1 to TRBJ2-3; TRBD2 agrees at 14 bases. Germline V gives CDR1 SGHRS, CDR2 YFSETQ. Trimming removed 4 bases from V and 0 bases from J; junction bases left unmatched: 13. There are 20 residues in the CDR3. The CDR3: CASSGGLAGDPRTSTDTQYF. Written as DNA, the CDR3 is TGCGCCAGCAGCGGGGGACTAGCGGGAGACCCGCGAACTAGCACAGATACGCAGTATTTT.

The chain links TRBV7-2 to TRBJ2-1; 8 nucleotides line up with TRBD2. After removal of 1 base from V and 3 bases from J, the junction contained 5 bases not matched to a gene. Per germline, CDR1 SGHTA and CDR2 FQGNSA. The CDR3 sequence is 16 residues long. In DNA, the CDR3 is TGTGCCAGCAGCTTAGTAAGCGGGAGTTTCTACAATGAGCAGTTCTTC. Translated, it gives CASSLVSGSFYNEQFF.

CDR3 DNA: TGCGCCAGCAGCACCTCAGGGGACTACTCTGGAAACACCATATATTTT. Protein product: CASSTSGDYSGNTIYF. The rearrangement joins TRBV23-1 to TRBJ1-3; D is possibly TRBD1 (6 bases). TRBV23-1 is marked as an open reading frame, function uncertain. V lost 6 bases and J 0 bases, leaving 15 bases between the germline ends. The CDR3 runs to 16 residues.

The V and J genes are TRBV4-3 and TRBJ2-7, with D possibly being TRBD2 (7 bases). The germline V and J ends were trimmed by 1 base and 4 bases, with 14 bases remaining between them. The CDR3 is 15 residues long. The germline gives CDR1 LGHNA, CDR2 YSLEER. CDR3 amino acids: CASSQGGGFIYEQYF. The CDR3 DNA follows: TGCGCCAGCAGCCAAGGGGGGGGCTTTATTTACGAGCAGTACTTC.

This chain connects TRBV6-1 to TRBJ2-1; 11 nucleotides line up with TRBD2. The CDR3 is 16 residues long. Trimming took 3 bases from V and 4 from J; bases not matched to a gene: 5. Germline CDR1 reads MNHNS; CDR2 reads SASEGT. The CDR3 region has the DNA TGTGCCAGCAGTGATCTGACTAGCGGGGCTTACAATGAGCAGTTCTTC. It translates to CASSDLTSGAYNEQFF.

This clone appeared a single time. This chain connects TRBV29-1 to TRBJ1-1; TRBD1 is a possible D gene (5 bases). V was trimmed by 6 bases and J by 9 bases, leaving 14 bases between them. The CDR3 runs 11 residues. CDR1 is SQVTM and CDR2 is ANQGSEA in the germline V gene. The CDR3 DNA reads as TGCAGCGTAATGAGGGGAGGACAAGCTTTCTTT. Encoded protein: CSVMRGGQAFF.

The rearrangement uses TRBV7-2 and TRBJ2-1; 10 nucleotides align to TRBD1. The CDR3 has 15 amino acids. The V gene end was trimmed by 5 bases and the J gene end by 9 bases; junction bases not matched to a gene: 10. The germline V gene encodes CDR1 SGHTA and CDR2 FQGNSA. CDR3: CASSLDRGSFGEQFF. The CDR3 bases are TGTGCCAGCAGCCTGGACAGGGGGTCCTTTGGTGAGCAGTTCTTC.

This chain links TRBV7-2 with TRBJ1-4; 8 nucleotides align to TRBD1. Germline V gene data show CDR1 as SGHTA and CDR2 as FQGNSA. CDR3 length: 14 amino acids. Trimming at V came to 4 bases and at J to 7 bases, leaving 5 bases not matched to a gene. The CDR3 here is CASSSRTGSEKLFF. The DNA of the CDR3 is TGTGCCAGCAGCTCCCGGACAGGGAGTGAAAAACTGTTTTTT.

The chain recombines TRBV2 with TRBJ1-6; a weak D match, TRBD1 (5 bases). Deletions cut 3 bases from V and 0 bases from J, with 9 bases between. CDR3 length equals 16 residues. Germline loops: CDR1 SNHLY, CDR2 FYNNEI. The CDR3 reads CASSEGRGSYNSPLHF. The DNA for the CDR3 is TGTGCCAGCAGTGAGGGGAGGGGCTCCTATAATTCACCCCTCCACTTT. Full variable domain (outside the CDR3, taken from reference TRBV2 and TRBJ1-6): EPEVTQTPSHQVTQMGQEVILRCVPISNHLYFYWYRQILGQKVEFLVSFYNNEISEKSEIFDDQFSVERPDGSNFTLKIRSTKLEDSAMYFCASSEGRGSYNSPLHFGNGTRLTVT.

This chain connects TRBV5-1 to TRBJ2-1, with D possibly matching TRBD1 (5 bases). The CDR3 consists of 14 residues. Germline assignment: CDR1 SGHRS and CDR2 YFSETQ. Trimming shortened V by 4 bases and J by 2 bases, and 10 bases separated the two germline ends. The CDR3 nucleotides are TGCGCCAGCAGCCTACAGGACCCCTACAATGAGCAGTTCTTC. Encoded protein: CASSLQDPYNEQFF.

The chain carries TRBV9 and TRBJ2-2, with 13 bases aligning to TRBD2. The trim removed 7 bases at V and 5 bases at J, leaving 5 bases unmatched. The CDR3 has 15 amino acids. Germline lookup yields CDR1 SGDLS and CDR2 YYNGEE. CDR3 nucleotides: TGTGCCAGCCGCGGGACTAGCGGGAATACCGGGGAGCTGTTTTTT. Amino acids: CASRGTSGNTGELFF.

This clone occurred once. CDR3 coding DNA: TGTGCCAGCAGTTGGGGCCGGGTCACTGAAGCTTTCTTT. This sequence encodes CASSWGRVTEAFF. The chain employs TRBV6-2 or TRBV6-3 and TRBJ1-1; TRBD1 is a possible D gene (5 bases). Trimming took off 4 bases at V and 4 bases at J, with 10 bases between the two ends. Looked up from germline, CDR1 is MNHEY and CDR2 is SVGEGT. The CDR3 runs to 13 residues.

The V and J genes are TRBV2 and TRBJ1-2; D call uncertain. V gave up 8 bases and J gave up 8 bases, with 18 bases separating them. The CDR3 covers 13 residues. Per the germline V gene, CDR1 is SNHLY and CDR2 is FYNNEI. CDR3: CASRLRTLAGYTF. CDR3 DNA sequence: TGTGCCAGCCGCCTTCGAACCCTCGCGGGCTACACCTTC.

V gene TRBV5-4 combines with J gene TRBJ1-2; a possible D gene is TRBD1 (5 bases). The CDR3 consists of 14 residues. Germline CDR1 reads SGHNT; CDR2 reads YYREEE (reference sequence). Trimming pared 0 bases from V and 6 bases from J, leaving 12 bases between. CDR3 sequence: CASSLVGPSHGYTF. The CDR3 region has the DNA TGTGCCAGCAGCTTGGTGGGGCCCTCCCATGGCTACACCTTC.

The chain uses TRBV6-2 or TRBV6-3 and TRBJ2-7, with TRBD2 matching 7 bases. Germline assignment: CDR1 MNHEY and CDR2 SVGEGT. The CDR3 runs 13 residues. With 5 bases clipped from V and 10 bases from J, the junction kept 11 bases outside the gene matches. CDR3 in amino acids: CASSGDYRETQYF. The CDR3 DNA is TGTGCCAGCAGTGGGGACTATCGGGAAACTCAGTACTTC.

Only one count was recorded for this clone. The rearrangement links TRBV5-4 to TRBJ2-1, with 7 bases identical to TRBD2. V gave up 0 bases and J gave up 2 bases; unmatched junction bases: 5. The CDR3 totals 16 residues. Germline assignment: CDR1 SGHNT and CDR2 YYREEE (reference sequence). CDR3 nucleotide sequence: TGTGCCAGCAGCTTGGGAGGCGGGAGAACCTACAATGAGCAGTTCTTC. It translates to CASSLGGGRTYNEQFF.